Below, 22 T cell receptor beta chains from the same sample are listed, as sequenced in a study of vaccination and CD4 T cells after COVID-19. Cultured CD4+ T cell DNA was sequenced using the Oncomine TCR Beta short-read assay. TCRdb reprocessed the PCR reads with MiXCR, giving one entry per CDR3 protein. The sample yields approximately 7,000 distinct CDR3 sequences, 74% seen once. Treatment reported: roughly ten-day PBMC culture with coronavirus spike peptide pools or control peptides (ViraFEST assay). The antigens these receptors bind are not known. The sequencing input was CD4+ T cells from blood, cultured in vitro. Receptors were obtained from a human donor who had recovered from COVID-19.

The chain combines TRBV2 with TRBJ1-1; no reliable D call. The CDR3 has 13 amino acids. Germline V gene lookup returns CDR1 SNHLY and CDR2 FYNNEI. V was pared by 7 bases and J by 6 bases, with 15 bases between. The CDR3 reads CASKAEGTSEAFF. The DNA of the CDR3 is TGTGCCAGCAAGGCGGAGGGTACCTCTGAAGCTTTCTTT.

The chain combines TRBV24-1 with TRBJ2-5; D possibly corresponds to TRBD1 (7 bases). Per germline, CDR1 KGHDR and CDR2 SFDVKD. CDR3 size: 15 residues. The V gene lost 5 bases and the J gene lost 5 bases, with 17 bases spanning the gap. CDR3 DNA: TGTGCCACCAGTGGCCGACAGGGAGGTGGGGAGACCCAGTACTTC. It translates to CATSGRQGGGETQYF.

CDR3 sequence reads: CSARPSGGEDSPLHF. The CDR3 DNA reads as TGCAGTGCTAGGCCCTCAGGGGGCGAGGATTCACCCCTCCACTTT. The chain links TRBV20-1 to TRBJ1-6; 8 bases are a match to TRBD1. The J segment lost 8 bases and the V segment lost 3 bases, leaving 9 bases of the junction unmatched. Germline V CDR1 and CDR2: DFQATT, SNEGSKA (reference sequence). This CDR3 comprises 15 residues.

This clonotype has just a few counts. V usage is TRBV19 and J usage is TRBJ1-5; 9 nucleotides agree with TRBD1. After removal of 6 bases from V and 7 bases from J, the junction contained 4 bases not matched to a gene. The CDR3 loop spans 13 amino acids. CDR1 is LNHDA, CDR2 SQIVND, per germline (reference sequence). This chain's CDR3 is CASSGTGHQPQHF. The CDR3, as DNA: TGTGCCAGTAGCGGGACAGGGCACCAGCCCCAGCATTTT.

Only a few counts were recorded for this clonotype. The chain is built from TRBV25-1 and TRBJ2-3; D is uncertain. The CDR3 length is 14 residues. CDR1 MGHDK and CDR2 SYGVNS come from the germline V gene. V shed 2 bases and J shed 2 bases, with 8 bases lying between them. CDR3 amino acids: CASSERAHTDTQYF. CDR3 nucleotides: TGTGCCAGCAGTGAAAGGGCCCACACAGATACGCAGTATTTT.

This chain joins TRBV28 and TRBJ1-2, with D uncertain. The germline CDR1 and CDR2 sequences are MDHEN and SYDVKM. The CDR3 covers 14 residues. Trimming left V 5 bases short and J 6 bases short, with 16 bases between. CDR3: CASSPPGSVHGYTF. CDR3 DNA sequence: TGTGCCAGCAGTCCTCCGGGGAGCGTTCATGGCTACACCTTC.

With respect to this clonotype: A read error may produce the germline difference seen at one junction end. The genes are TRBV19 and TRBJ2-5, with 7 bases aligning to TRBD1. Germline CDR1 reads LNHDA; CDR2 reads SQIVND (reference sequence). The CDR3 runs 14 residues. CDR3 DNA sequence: TGTGCCAGTAGTGCTACAGGGGAGCAAGGGACCCAGTACTTC. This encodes CASSATGEQGTQYF.

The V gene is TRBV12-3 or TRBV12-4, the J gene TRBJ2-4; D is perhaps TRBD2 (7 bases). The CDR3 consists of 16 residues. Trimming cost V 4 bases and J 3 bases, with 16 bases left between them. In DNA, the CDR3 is TGTGCCAGCAGTTCCCTAGGAGGGGGGGACAAAAACATTCAGTACTTC. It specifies CASSSLGGGDKNIQYF.

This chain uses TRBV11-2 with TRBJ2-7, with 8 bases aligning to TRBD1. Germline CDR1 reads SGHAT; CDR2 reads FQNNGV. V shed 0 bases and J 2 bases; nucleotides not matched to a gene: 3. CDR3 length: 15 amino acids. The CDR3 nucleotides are TGTGCCAGCAGCTTAGAGAGGACAGGGACCTACGAGCAGTACTTC. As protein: CASSLERTGTYEQYF. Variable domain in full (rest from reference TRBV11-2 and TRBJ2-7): EAGVAQSPRYKIIEKRQSVAFWCNPISGHATLYWYQQILGQGPKLLIQFQNNGVVDDSQLPKDRFSAERLKGVDSTLKIQPAKLEDSAVYLCASSLERTGTYEQYFGPGTRLTVT.

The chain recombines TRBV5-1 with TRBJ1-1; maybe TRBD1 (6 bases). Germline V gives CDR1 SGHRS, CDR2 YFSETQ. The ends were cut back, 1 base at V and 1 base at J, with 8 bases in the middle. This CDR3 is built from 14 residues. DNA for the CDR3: TGCGCCAGCAGCTTGTCAGGGGCGAACACTGAAGCTTTCTTT. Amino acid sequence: CASSLSGANTEAFF.

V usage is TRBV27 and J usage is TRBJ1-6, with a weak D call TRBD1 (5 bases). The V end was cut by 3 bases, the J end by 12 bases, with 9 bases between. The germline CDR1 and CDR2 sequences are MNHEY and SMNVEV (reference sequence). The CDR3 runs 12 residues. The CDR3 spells CASSFDSGPLHF. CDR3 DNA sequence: TGTGCCAGCAGTTTCGACAGTGGACCCCTCCACTTT.

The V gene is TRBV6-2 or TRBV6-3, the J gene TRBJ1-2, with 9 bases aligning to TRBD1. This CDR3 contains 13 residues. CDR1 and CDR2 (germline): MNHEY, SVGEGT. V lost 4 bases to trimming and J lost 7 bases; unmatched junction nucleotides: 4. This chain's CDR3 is CASSLGDRVGYTF. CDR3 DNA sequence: TGTGCCAGCAGTTTGGGGGACAGGGTTGGCTACACCTTC.

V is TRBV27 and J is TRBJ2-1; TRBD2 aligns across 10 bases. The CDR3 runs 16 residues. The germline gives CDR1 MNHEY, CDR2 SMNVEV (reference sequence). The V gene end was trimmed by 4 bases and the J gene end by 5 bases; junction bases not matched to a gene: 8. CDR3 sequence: CASSSRAGGPHNEQFF. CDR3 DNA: TGTGCCAGCAGTTCTAGAGCGGGGGGGCCGCACAATGAGCAGTTCTTC.

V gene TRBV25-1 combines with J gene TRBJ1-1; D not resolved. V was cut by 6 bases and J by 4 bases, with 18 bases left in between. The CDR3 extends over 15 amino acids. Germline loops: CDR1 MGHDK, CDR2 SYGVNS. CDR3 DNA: TGTGCCAGCAGGGCCTCGAGGCGGTTCGGCACTGAAGCTTTCTTT. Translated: CASRASRRFGTEAFF.

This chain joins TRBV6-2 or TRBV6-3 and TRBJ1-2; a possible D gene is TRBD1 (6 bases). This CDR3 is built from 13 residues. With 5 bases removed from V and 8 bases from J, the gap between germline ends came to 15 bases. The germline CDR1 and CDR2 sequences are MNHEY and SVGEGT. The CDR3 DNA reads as TGTGCCAGCAGTCTACAGGGTACGGGGGGCTACACCTTC. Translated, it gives CASSLQGTGGYTF.

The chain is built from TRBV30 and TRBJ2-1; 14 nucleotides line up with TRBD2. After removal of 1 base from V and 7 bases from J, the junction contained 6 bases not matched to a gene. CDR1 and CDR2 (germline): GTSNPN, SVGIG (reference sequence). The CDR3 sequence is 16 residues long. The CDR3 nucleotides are TGTGCCTGGAGTGACGGGACTAGCGGGAGTGGAAATGAGCAGTTCTTC. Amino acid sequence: CAWSDGTSGSGNEQFF.

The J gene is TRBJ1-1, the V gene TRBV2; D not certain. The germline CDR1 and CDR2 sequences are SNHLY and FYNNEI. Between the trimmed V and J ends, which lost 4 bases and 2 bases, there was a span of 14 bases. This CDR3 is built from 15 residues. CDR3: CASSGEKGSNTEAFF. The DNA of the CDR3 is TGTGCCAGCAGTGGGGAAAAAGGGAGTAACACTGAAGCTTTCTTT.

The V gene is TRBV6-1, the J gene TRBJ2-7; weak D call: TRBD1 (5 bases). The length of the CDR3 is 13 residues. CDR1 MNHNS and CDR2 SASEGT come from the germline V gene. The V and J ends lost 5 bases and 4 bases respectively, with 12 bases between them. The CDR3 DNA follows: TGTGCCAGCAGTCAGACCCAGGGTTACGAGCAGTACTTC. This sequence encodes CASSQTQGYEQYF.

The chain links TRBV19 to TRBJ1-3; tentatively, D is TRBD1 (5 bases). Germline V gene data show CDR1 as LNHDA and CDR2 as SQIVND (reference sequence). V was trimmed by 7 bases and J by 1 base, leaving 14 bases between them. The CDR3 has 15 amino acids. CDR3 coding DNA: TGTGCCAGTACCCTGGGGGGGGGTTCTGGAAACACCATATATTTT. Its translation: CASTLGGGSGNTIYF.

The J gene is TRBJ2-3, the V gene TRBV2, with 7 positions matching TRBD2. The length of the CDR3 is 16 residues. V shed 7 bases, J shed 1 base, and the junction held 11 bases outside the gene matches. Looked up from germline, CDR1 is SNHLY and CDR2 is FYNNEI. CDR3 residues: CASTLLAPEGTDTQYF. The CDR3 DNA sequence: TGTGCCAGCACCCTACTAGCGCCGGAGGGCACAGATACGCAGTATTTT.

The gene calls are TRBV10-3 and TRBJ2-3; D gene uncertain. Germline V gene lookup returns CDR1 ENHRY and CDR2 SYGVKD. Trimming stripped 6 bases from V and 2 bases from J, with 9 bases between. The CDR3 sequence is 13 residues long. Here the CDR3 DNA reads TGTGCCATCAGCGCCCGGGCCACAGATACGCAGTATTTT. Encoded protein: CAISARATDTQYF.

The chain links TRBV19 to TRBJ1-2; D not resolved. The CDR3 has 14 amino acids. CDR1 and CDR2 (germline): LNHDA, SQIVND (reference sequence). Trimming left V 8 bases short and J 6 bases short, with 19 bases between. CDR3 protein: CASGPWGIGDGYTF. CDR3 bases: TGTGCCAGTGGCCCGTGGGGTATCGGGGATGGCTACACCTTC.